These T cell receptor beta chains were read from a single sample in a study of cytomegalovirus exposure and HLA in healthy donors. Using immunoSEQ multiplex PCR, the repertoire was profiled, and TCRdb retains in-frame clones only, with some absent. This table holds more than 50,000 clones, 55% to 80% found once. Sequencing was carried out using PBMCs. The receptors shown here come from a woman between 50 and 59 years old in good health and CMV-seropositive. CDR3s include the opening cysteine and the closing phenylalanine or tryptophan. The order of the fields is CDR3 DNA, CDR3 protein, clone size, V gene, J gene, D gene. D genes are given only for firm matches. Not every row has a clone size; where given, it reads once, few, many or a size class.

TGTGCCAGCAGCTTCTTCACAGGGAACGAGCAGTACTTC	CASSFFTGNEQYF	.	TRBV5-4	TRBJ2-7	.
TGTGCCAGCCGGGGGGATGGCAGGGCTTCCTACGAGCAGTACTTC	CASRGDGRASYEQYF	.	TRBV28	TRBJ2-7	TRBD2
TGTGCCAGCAGTTTATGGCCAGGGCCTGAAGCTTTCTTT	CASSLWPGPEAFF	.	TRBV27	TRBJ1-1	.
TGTGCCAGCAGTTCGGGGGGCGCTACTAATGAAAAACTGTTTTTT	CASSSGGATNEKLFF	.	TRBV28	TRBJ1-4	.
TGTGCCAGCTCACCCAATGGTCGGCTAGCCTACGAGCAGTACTTC	CASSPNGRLAYEQYF	.	TRBV18	TRBJ2-7	.
TGCGCCAGCAGCGCTGGGGGGGAGCAGTTCTTC	CASSAGGEQFF	.	TRBV4-3	TRBJ2-1	.
TGTGCCAGCAGAAGGGGGACAGCTTTAAATCAGCCCCAGCATTTT	CASRRGTALNQPQHF	.	TRBV2	TRBJ1-5	TRBD1
TGTGCCAGCAGTTTAAGGGGACAGGCTGAAGCTTTCTTT	CASSLRGQAEAFF	.	TRBV27	TRBJ1-1	TRBD1
TGTGCCAGCAGCCAAGAGTACGGCTCTGGGGCCAACGTCCTGACTTTC	CASSQEYGSGANVLTF	medium-sized	TRBV4-2	TRBJ2-6	.
TGTGCCAGCAGTCGGACAGGGGGCGTATACGAGCAGTACTTC	CASSRTGGVYEQYF	.	TRBV7-9	TRBJ2-7	TRBD1
TGTGCCAGCAGCTTGGAAACGGGGATAAACACTGAAGCTTTCTTT	CASSLETGINTEAFF	.	TRBV5-4	TRBJ1-1	.
TGTGCCAGCACCCCCCGAGGACAGGGGACCCACGAGCAGTACTTC	CASTPRGQGTHEQYF	few	TRBV28	TRBJ2-7	TRBD1
TGTGCCAGCAGTTTAGGGGACAGCAGGGAGCAGTACTTC	CASSLGDSREQYF	.	TRBV28	TRBJ2-7	TRBD1
TGTGCCAGCAGCTTAACTAACGCCCGCGGGACCCAGTACTTC	CASSLTNARGTQYF	.	TRBV7-8	TRBJ2-5	.
TGCGCCAGCAGCCAAGATCCGGTGGGGGCGGGAGGGTTGGGTGAGCAGTTCTTC	CASSQDPVGAGGLGEQFF	.	TRBV4-3	TRBJ2-1	TRBD2
TGTGCCTGGAGTGTACACGGAGGAGGTGAGCAGTTCTTC	CAWSVHGGGEQFF	few	TRBV30	TRBJ2-1	.
TGTGCCAGTAAACGGGACACAGCTGGCTACACCTTC	CASKRDTAGYTF	.	TRBV19	TRBJ1-2	.
TGTGCCAGCAGCTACTCCGGGACAGGGGAAGCAGATACGCAGTATTTT	CASSYSGTGEADTQYF	few	TRBV7-8	TRBJ2-3	TRBD1
TGTGCCAGCAGCTTAGCGCAGGGCCGCTCGACCCAGTACTTC	CASSLAQGRSTQYF	once	TRBV11-1	TRBJ2-5	.
TGTGCCAGCAGCTCCCTAGGGACTACCATATATTTT	CASSSLGTTIYF	few	TRBV7-2	TRBJ1-3	.
TGTGCCACCTCAATCAGGGATCCCATGAACACTGAAGCTTTCTTT	CATSIRDPMNTEAFF	.	TRBV7-9	TRBJ1-1	.
TGTGCCAGCAGTTTAACAGGGGGCACATCGCCCCAGCATTTT	CASSLTGGTSPQHF	.	TRBV6-1	TRBJ1-5	TRBD1
TGTGCCAGCGACACTGGTTCTAGCACAGATACGCAGTATTTT	CASDTGSSTDTQYF	few	TRBV6-1	TRBJ2-3	.
TGTGCCAGCAGCCCATTAGACAGGGGGCAACAGAGAAACACCATATATTTT	CASSPLDRGQQRNTIYF	.	TRBV4-2	TRBJ1-3	TRBD1
TGTGCCAGCAGCCGTCCCGGGACAGGGAACACCATATATTTT	CASSRPGTGNTIYF	few	TRBV5-6	TRBJ1-3	TRBD1
TGCGCCAGCAGCTTGGCCGGGGGGGCCGTCACCGGGGAGCTGTTTTTT	CASSLAGGAVTGELFF	.	TRBV5-1	TRBJ2-2	TRBD2
TGTGCCAGCAGGGGACAGTTGAACACTGAAGCTTTCTTT	CASRGQLNTEAFF	.	TRBV6-1	TRBJ1-1	TRBD1
TGTGCCAGCAGCTCCTCAGGGGTTGGCTATGGCTACACCTTC	CASSSSGVGYGYTF	.	TRBV7-8	TRBJ1-2	.
TGTGCCAGCAGCCACCACCGCGCGGGGGCCGGCACAGATACGCAGTATTTT	CASSHHRAGAGTDTQYF	.	TRBV4-2	TRBJ2-3	.
TGTGCCAGCAGCTTAGGGGGGGACGTAAGTACCTACGAGCAGTACTTC	CASSLGGDVSTYEQYF	.	TRBV7-2	TRBJ2-7	.
TGTGCCAGCAGACGACTAGCGGGGGGTCGCACAGATACGCAGTATTTT	CASRRLAGGRTDTQYF	.	TRBV27	TRBJ2-3	TRBD2
TGTGCCAGCAGTTTATTACAGGGAGTTAACTATGGCTACACCTTC	CASSLLQGVNYGYTF	.	TRBV28	TRBJ1-2	.
TGTGCCAGCTCGTTGAGTGCTGAAGCTTTCTTT	CASSLSAEAFF	few	TRBV2	TRBJ1-1	.
TGTGCCAGCAGATCCGTCGACACTGAAGCTTTCTTT	CASRSVDTEAFF	.	TRBV7-9	TRBJ1-1	.
TGTGCCAGCAGTTCATTACAGGGGTCTAATGAAAAACTGTTTTTT	CASSSLQGSNEKLFF	.	TRBV28	TRBJ1-4	TRBD1
TGTGCCATCAGTGAGCAGGGGAACTATGGCTACACCTTC	CAISEQGNYGYTF	once	TRBV10-3	TRBJ1-2	.
TGTGCCAGTAGGGGGGACAGGGAAGAGACCCGCTATGGCTACACCTTC	CASRGDREETRYGYTF	.	TRBV19	TRBJ1-2	TRBD1
TGTGCCAGCCGCTGGACAGAGAACTATGGCTACACCTTC	CASRWTENYGYTF	.	TRBV2	TRBJ1-2	.
TGTGCCAGCAGCCGCGGACTAGCGGGGATCCGGGATACGCAGTATTTT	CASSRGLAGIRDTQYF	.	TRBV14	TRBJ2-3	TRBD2
TGTGCCAGCATAAGACAGGGTGAGACCCAGTACTTC	CASIRQGETQYF	.	TRBV18	TRBJ2-5	TRBD1
TGTGCCAGCAGTCCCGACAGTCTGAACACTGAAGCTTTCTTT	CASSPDSLNTEAFF	once	TRBV27	TRBJ1-1	.
TGTGCCAGCAGTCATCCGGGACAGGGGGACTATGGCTACACCTTC	CASSHPGQGDYGYTF	.	TRBV7-2	TRBJ1-2	TRBD1
TGTGCCAGTAGTATTGCCAGGGTGAGCACCGGGGAGCTGTTTTTT	CASSIARVSTGELFF	.	TRBV19	TRBJ2-2	.
TGTGCCAGCAGCTCCTCAGGTGGGGCCCAAGGACAGCCCCAGCATTTT	CASSSSGGAQGQPQHF	.	TRBV5-6	TRBJ1-5	.
TGTGCCAGCTCATCAATACAGGGGGCTCTGAACACTGAAGCTTTCTTT	CASSSIQGALNTEAFF	.	TRBV18	TRBJ1-1	TRBD1
TGTGCCAGCAGCAAAACAGGGGGGGGATGGAACACTGAAGCTTTCTTT	CASSKTGGGWNTEAFF	.	TRBV5-4	TRBJ1-1	TRBD1
TGTGCCAGCAGCTTAGCGGTCGCGGCAGGGGACCTCCAGCCCCAGCATTTT	CASSLAVAAGDLQPQHF	.	TRBV7-2	TRBJ1-5	.
TGTGCCAGCTCACCCTCCGCAACTAATGAAAAACTGTTTTTT	CASSPSATNEKLFF	.	TRBV18	TRBJ1-4	.
TGTGCCAGCAGCTTGCGACAGGGGGCGGGAGAGACCCAGTACTTC	CASSLRQGAGETQYF	.	TRBV7-8	TRBJ2-5	TRBD1
TGCGCCAGCAGCTTCAAAATGGACAGGGACAACACCGGGGAGCTGTTTTTT	CASSFKMDRDNTGELFF	.	TRBV5-1	TRBJ2-2	TRBD1
TGTGCCAGTAGTATGCGGGACAGGACAGGAGGTTATGGCTACACCTTC	CASSMRDRTGGYGYTF	.	TRBV19	TRBJ1-2	TRBD1
TGTGCCAGCAGCCGAATCGGGGCAGGGGACGCGGACGGGGAGCTGTTTTTT	CASSRIGAGDADGELFF	.	TRBV4-2	TRBJ2-2	.
TGTGCCAGCACCTCGTCCGGGGAGCTGTTTTTT	CASTSSGELFF	once	TRBV27	TRBJ2-2	.
TGCGCCAGCAGCCCGGGACAGGGGTCTCTTAACTATGGCTACACCTTC	CASSPGQGSLNYGYTF	few	TRBV5-1	TRBJ1-2	TRBD1
TGTGCCAGCAGCTTAGCGGGAGGTTTGGATGAGCAGTTCTTC	CASSLAGGLDEQFF	.	TRBV11-2	TRBJ2-1	TRBD2
TGTGCCAGCAGAGAGCCGGCCAAAAACATTCAGTACTTC	CASREPAKNIQYF	.	TRBV6-5	TRBJ2-4	.
TGTGCCAGCAGCCCGAGAAACTCGGGGAGCACAGATACGCAGTATTTT	CASSPRNSGSTDTQYF	.	TRBV11-2	TRBJ2-3	.
TGTGCCAGCAGCCCCAGCCAGGGGTACGAGCAGTACTTC	CASSPSQGYEQYF	.	TRBV4-2	TRBJ2-7	.
TGCGCCAGCAGCCTCCTACCATTCAGGGGGGATAGCACAGATACGCAGTATTTT	CASSLLPFRGDSTDTQYF	few	TRBV5-1	TRBJ2-3	.
TGCGCCAGCAGCCTCGGGACAGGAAACACCATATATTTT	CASSLGTGNTIYF	.	TRBV4-1	TRBJ1-3	.